This T cell receptor beta chain originates from a study of cytomegalovirus exposure and HLA in healthy donors (dated by TCRdb to the late 2010s). For the study in its entirety: According to a later analysis, one platform produced both the 120 validation repertoires and the approximately 600 repertoires of the first cohort. Along with the approximately 670-subject first cohort, a separate validation cohort of over 90 different subjects was used. To predict cytomegalovirus infection status, the study combined high-throughput TCR immunosequencing, statistical association of individual TCRs with disease status, and machine learning. The study was designed to test whether signatures of past pathogen exposure could be identified by cataloging public T cell receptors.

The library was generated by the immunoSEQ multiplex PCR assay. Under the source paper's analysis protocol: A statistical classification framework was built for diagnosing cytomegalovirus status from the catalog of TCR beta chain sequences. The immuneACCESS repertoire file appears here via TCRdb, limited to in-frame rearrangements. These files lack a portion of the clones; in checked studies, under half of the deficit traces to unresolved V genes, and the cause of the others is not known. That table gives V, J and clone size, and the DNA gave D and trimming. The sample table shows under 200,000 clones, and about 95% are seen once. Together, the top ten hold 0.8% to 1% of the sample. Donors formed part of the validation cohort, which comprised 120 subjects and was distinct from the first cohort of fewer than 750 subjects. Trimming removed 2 bases from V and 4 bases from J; the gene matches leave 5 bases unexplained. According to the germline V gene, CDR1 reads MNHEY and CDR2 reads SVGAGI. The CDR3 has 16 amino acids, counting the end cysteine and phenylalanine. Kept here is only the CDR3 DNA, which spans 48 bases and is read in frame from base 1.

Points on this clone: No antigen is known for it. Base-call qualities are not available, and no considerably larger clone is one nucleotide away.

The research as a whole found: In the study, some 180 TCR beta chains were listed as associated with cytomegalovirus. A later analysis lacked HLA typing for the validation cohort, so it scored co-occurrence in that cohort across all 110 or so repertoires. Most TCR sequences were seen in very few donors, while some public TCRs were found in many individuals. According to the authors, the approach could potentially be generalized to other disease states and immunological phenotypes. In vitro tests confirmed that a few of the cytomegalovirus-associated TCR beta chains recognize cytomegalovirus antigens. Subsequent analysis determined that TCRs grouped into clusters in the first cohort also showed a tendency toward co-occurrence across the approximately 110 validation repertoires, and approximately 93% of cluster scores exceeded 0. Cytomegalovirus status was reported to be diagnosed by the classifier with high specificity and sensitivity in both the original and validation cohorts.

This TCR was recovered from a woman aged 18-29 years in good health and CMV-seronegative. Sequencing was done on a sample of PBMCs. Recombination linked TRBV6-5 to TRBJ2-5; 12 central bases correspond to TRBD2. The sequenced DNA is TGTGCCAGCAGTTACCTAGCGGGGGGGCCGGGAGAGACCCAGTACTTC. Its protein product is CASSYLAGGPGETQYF.